These 29 T cell receptor beta chains share one sample of origin, sequenced in a study of T cells in Graves' hyperthyroidism and ophthalmopathy. From RNA transcripts, TCR beta CDR3 regions were amplified. Carried out on the TCR CDR3, a first-round RT-PCR used the HTBI primer set. TCRdb recomputed calls from the multiplex PCR reads with MiXCR, one row per CDR3 protein. This table has hundreds of thousands of distinct CDR3 sequences, about 15% appearing once. The sequencing sample was made of blood. The receptors derive from a young woman with Graves' ophthalmopathy.

At least ten counts were recorded for this clonotype. V is TRBV2 and J is TRBJ1-2; 8 positions agree with TRBD1. Unmatched junction bases numbered 4, after V lost 4 bases and J lost 6 bases. CDR3 length: 13 residues. Germline loops: CDR1 SNHLY, CDR2 FYNNEI. In DNA, the CDR3 is TGTGCCAGCAGTGCCCGGACAGGGAATGGCTACACCTTC. It specifies CASSARTGNGYTF. Full variable domain (rest looked up from reference TRBV2 and TRBJ1-2): EPEVTQTPSHQVTQMGQEVILRCVPISNHLYFYWYRQILGQKVEFLVSFYNNEISEKSEIFDDQFSVERPDGSNFTLKIRSTKLEDSAMYFCASSARTGNGYTFGSGTRLTVV.

The J gene is TRBJ1-4, the V gene TRBV14; possible D gene TRBD1, 6 bases. Germline CDR1 SGHDN, CDR2 FVKESK. Between the trimmed V and J ends, which lost 4 bases and 5 bases, there was a span of 8 bases. There are 13 residues in the CDR3. CDR3 in DNA: TGTGCCAGCAGCCGGGGGGCGAATGAAAAACTGTTTTTT. Its protein product is CASSRGANEKLFF.

The gene calls are TRBV9 and TRBJ2-5, with 7 nucleotides matching TRBD1. The CDR3 is 16 amino acids. The ends lost 3 bases at V and 1 base at J; junction bases unmatched: 9. CDR1 is SGDLS, CDR2 YYNGEE, per germline. This CDR3 reads CASSASGQGVQETQYF. CDR3 in DNA: TGTGCCAGCAGCGCCTCTGGGCAGGGGGTCCAAGAGACCCAGTACTTC.

This clonotype was observed many times. The genes are TRBV27 and TRBJ2-7; 8 bases line up with TRBD1. V lost 5 bases, J lost 4 bases, and 10 bases stayed unmatched. The CDR3 extends over 15 amino acids. Germline assignment: CDR1 MNHEY and CDR2 SMNVEV (reference sequence). DNA of the CDR3: TGTGCCAGCAGTCAACGGACAGGGCAACCTTACGAGCAGTACTTC. Amino acid sequence: CASSQRTGQPYEQYF.

In its sample, this clonotype was seen a few times. This may be a read error, as it is one base from a much larger clone. The chain uses TRBV7-9 and TRBJ2-5; D is perhaps TRBD2 (6 bases). V lost 8 bases and J 7 bases, leaving 20 bases between the germline ends. This CDR3 has 14 amino acids. Germline CDR1 reads SEHNR; CDR2 reads FQNEAQ (reference sequence). In nucleotides, the CDR3 is TGTGCCAGCGGGGAGGACTGCATCCCCGGGACCCAGTACTTC. It codes for CASGEDCIPGTQYF.

This clonotype was seen ten or more times. The chain couples TRBV2 to TRBJ1-5; a possible D gene is TRBD1 (5 bases). The CDR3 sequence is 16 residues long. Germline assignment: CDR1 SNHLY and CDR2 FYNNEI. Trimming took 6 bases from V and 0 from J, leaving 15 bases between them. The CDR3 protein is CASSGDGFYSNQPQHF. The CDR3 DNA reads as TGTGCCAGCAGCGGGGACGGATTTTATAGCAATCAGCCCCAGCATTTT.

This clonotype was recorded at least ten times. V usage is TRBV5-1 and J usage is TRBJ2-1, with TRBD2 matching over 7 bases. This CDR3 is built from 14 residues. Germline-derived CDR1 and CDR2 are SGHRS and YFSETQ. The trim removed 4 bases at V and 7 bases at J, leaving 8 bases unmatched. In nucleotides, the CDR3 is TGCGCCAGCAGCGGGGGACTAACCCCAAATGAGCAGTTCTTC. Amino acid sequence: CASSGGLTPNEQFF.

This clonotype was seen repeatedly, ten times or more. This chain links TRBV9 with TRBJ2-7; no clear D. CDR3 length: 14 amino acids. Trimming stripped 4 bases from V and 0 bases from J, with 11 bases between. Germline V gives CDR1 SGDLS, CDR2 YYNGEE. In nucleotides, the CDR3 is TGTGCCAGCAGCCCCAGCACGAGCTCCTACGAGCAGTACTTC. It encodes CASSPSTSSYEQYF.

This clonotype was picked up many times. V usage is TRBV12-3 or TRBV12-4 and J usage is TRBJ2-5, with D possibly being TRBD1 or TRBD2 (5 bases each). The CDR3 is made up of 14 amino acids. Trimming shortened V by 7 bases and J by 4 bases, and 16 bases separated the two germline ends. Here the CDR3 reads CASTSSGGGETQYF. The DNA of the CDR3 is TGTGCCAGCACCTCGAGTGGTGGGGGAGAGACCCAGTACTTC.

This clonotype appeared many times. The chain joins TRBV28 to TRBJ1-2, with unresolved D. The germline gives CDR1 MDHEN, CDR2 SYDVKM. This CDR3 is 13 amino acids long. V lost 4 bases and J lost 3, with 9 bases in between. The CDR3 DNA reads TGTGCCAGCAGTTCCTATCCACACTATGGCTACACCTTC. Amino acid sequence: CASSSYPHYGYTF.

In its sample, this clonotype was seen many times. J is TRBJ1-2 and V is TRBV28; 8 nucleotides line up with TRBD1. Germline CDR1 reads MDHEN; CDR2 reads SYDVKM. The CDR3 loop spans 14 amino acids. Trimming took 6 bases from V and 4 from J; bases not matched to a gene: 7. The CDR3 region is CASRSPQGGYGYTF. The CDR3 bases are TGTGCCAGCAGATCCCCACAGGGGGGCTATGGCTACACCTTC.

Worth noting for this clonotype: A much larger clone differs from this one at a single base, so this may be a read error. The chain carries TRBV18 and TRBJ1-4; D is possibly TRBD1 (5 bases). The CDR3 runs to 16 residues. Germline V CDR1 and CDR2: KGHSH, LQKENI. The CDR3 reads CVSSPPMGDFAEKLFF. In DNA form, the CDR3 reads TGTGTCAGCTCACCACCGATGGGGGATTTCGCCGAAAAACTGTTTTTT.

This clonotype has a count of ten or more. This chain connects TRBV5-5 to TRBJ1-1; the match to TRBD1 covers 10 bases. This CDR3 is built from 13 residues. V shed 4 bases and J 5 bases; nucleotides not matched to a gene: 2. The germline gives CDR1 SGHKS, CDR2 YYEKEE (reference sequence). CDR3 residues: CASSGQGETEAFF. The CDR3, as DNA: TGTGCCAGCAGCGGACAGGGGGAAACTGAAGCTTTCTTT.

This clonotype was counted at least ten times. The J gene is TRBJ1-2, the V gene TRBV2; no reliable D call. The length of the CDR3 is 14 residues. Germline-derived CDR1 and CDR2 are SNHLY and FYNNEI. DNA of the CDR3: TGTGCTAAGGGCGTATACCGACGGTTCTATGGCTACACCTTC. This translates into CAKGVYRRFYGYTF.

This clonotype was found many times. The J gene is TRBJ2-3, the V gene TRBV15, with unresolved D. CDR3 length: 14 amino acids. Per germline, CDR1 LNHNV and CDR2 YYDKDF (reference sequence). V was cut by 0 bases and J by 2 bases, with 6 bases left in between. CDR3 region: CATSRDIATDTQYF. The CDR3 bases are TGTGCCACCAGCAGAGATATCGCCACAGATACGCAGTATTTT.

The chain recombines TRBV14 with TRBJ2-7; TRBD1 matches at 11 bases. The CDR3 is made up of 15 amino acids. The V and J ends lost 5 bases and 0 bases, in that order; junction bases with no gene match: 3. Germline V lookup: CDR1 SGHDN, CDR2 FVKESK. The CDR3 DNA reads TGTGCCAGCAGCTCCGGGACAGGGGGCTCCTACGAGCAGTACTTC. This gives the protein CASSSGTGGSYEQYF.

Ten or more counts support this clonotype. The chain carries TRBV20-1 and TRBJ2-3, with 10 bases identical to TRBD2. In germline, CDR1 is DFQATT, CDR2 SNEGSKA (reference sequence). The CDR3 sequence is 15 residues long. V lost 3 bases, J lost 5 bases, and 8 bases stayed unmatched. The CDR3 DNA reads as TGCAGTGCTAGGCCTTTAGCGGGAGGACTAGATACGCAGTATTTT. It is translated as CSARPLAGGLDTQYF.

CDR3 loop: CASRPLLIRGGNQPQHF. The DNA for the CDR3 is TGTGCCAGCAGGCCCCTACTTATCAGGGGAGGAAATCAGCCCCAGCATTTT. This chain uses TRBV6-1 with TRBJ1-5; TRBD1 is a possible D gene (6 bases). The V end was cut by 6 bases, the J end by 4 bases, with 22 bases between. The germline gives CDR1 MNHNS, CDR2 SASEGT. This CDR3 is 17 amino acids long.

This clonotype was recorded at least ten times. The rearrangement links TRBV6-1 to TRBJ1-2; D is unresolved. The V and J ends lost 0 bases and 7 bases respectively, with 3 bases between them. Germline V gene lookup returns CDR1 MNHNS and CDR2 SASEGT. CDR3 length equals 11 residues. DNA for the CDR3: TGTGCCAGCAGTGAAGCGCGTGGCTACACCTTC. This gives the protein CASSEARGYTF.

The table lists this clonotype with many counts. The chain uses TRBV7-9 and TRBJ2-1, with 8 bases aligning to TRBD2. Germline values: CDR1 SEHNR, CDR2 FQNEAQ (reference sequence). The V gene end was trimmed by 5 bases and the J gene end by 1 base; junction bases not matched to a gene: 7. This CDR3 comprises 16 residues. DNA for the CDR3: TGTGCCAGCAGCCGCCGGGGGGGATTATCCTACAATGAGCAGTTCTTC. This codes for CASSRRGGLSYNEQFF.

This clonotype was picked up many times. This chain joins TRBV29-1 and TRBJ2-6; TRBD1 is a possible D gene (6 bases). CDR3 length: 14 amino acids. The V gene's germline CDR1 is SQVTM and CDR2 ANQGSEA. V lost 1 base, J lost 2 bases, and 6 bases lay in between. DNA of the CDR3: TGCAGCGTTGAAGCAGGGGCTGGGGCCAACGTCCTGACTTTC. Translated: CSVEAGAGANVLTF.

This clonotype was counted many times. The gene calls are TRBV4-1 and TRBJ1-5, with a tentative D call TRBD1 (6 bases). The CDR3 has 15 residues. Trimming took off 1 base at V and 3 bases at J, with 10 bases between the two ends. Per the germline V gene, CDR1 is MGHRA and CDR2 is YSYEKL. Here the CDR3 DNA reads TGCGCCAGCAGCCAAGCGGACAGCCTCAATCAGCCCCAGCATTTT. The encoded protein is CASSQADSLNQPQHF.

This clonotype was detected many times. The chain uses TRBV7-9 and TRBJ2-5, with D perhaps TRBD1 or TRBD2 (5 bases each). CDR3 size: 13 residues. Germline V gives CDR1 SEHNR, CDR2 FQNEAQ (reference sequence). V lost 4 bases and J lost 3, with 9 bases in between. This chain's CDR3 is CASSWGIKETQYF. The CDR3 bases are TGTGCCAGCAGCTGGGGGATTAAAGAGACCCAGTACTTC.

This clonotype has ten or more counts. The V gene is TRBV9, the J gene TRBJ2-5; 12 bases are a match to TRBD2. This CDR3 has 18 amino acids. Germline V gene lookup returns CDR1 SGDLS and CDR2 YYNGEE. Losses at the gene ends were 0 bases for V and 5 bases for J; bases not matched to a gene: 11. The CDR3 DNA is TGTGCCAGCAGCGTAGGTTCCCGGACTAGCGGGAAGGGGGAGACCCAGTACTTC. Its translation: CASSVGSRTSGKGETQYF.

This clonotype was seen only a few times. This sequence joins TRBV4-2 and TRBJ1-2, with 7 bases that match TRBD1. This CDR3 spans 15 amino acids. Germline V gene data show CDR1 as LGHNA and CDR2 as YNFKEQ. Losses at the gene ends were 0 bases for V and 3 bases for J; bases not matched to a gene: 4. The CDR3 DNA reads as TGTGCCAGCAGCCAAGACGGGACAGCCCACTATGGCTACACCTTC. As protein: CASSQDGTAHYGYTF.

The genes are TRBV6-2 or TRBV6-3 and TRBJ2-3; a weak D match, TRBD2 (6 bases). The germline CDR1 and CDR2 sequences are MNHEY and SVGEGT. The CDR3 length is 15 residues. Trimming pared 4 bases from V and 3 bases from J, leaving 14 bases between. CDR3 loop: CASSLGLEKTDTQYF. CDR3 DNA: TGTGCCAGCAGTTTGGGACTGGAGAAGACAGATACGCAGTATTTT.

Ten or more counts support this clonotype. J is TRBJ2-5 and V is TRBV28; 13 nucleotides align to TRBD2. The CDR3 has 17 amino acids. CDR1 is MDHEN and CDR2 is SYDVKM in the germline V gene. V shed 5 bases, J shed 5 bases, and the junction held 11 bases outside the gene matches. CDR3 sequence reads: CASSPGTSGVRRETQYF. CDR3 DNA sequence: TGTGCCAGCAGTCCCGGGACTAGCGGGGTTCGGAGGGAGACCCAGTACTTC.

At least ten counts were recorded for this clonotype. A much more abundant neighbour one base away suggests this may be a read error. The rearrangement links TRBV12-3 or TRBV12-4 to TRBJ1-2; possibly TRBD1 for D (5 bases). Trimming pared 5 bases from V and 5 bases from J, leaving 12 bases between. This CDR3 contains 13 residues. The CDR3 sequence: CASSEGRGYGYTF. CDR3 in DNA: TGTGCCAGCAGTGAGGGACGGGGTTATGGCTACACCTTC.

This clonotype was detected many times. The chain links TRBV6-1 to TRBJ1-3, with D unresolved. Trimming removed 2 bases at V and 0 bases at J, with 11 bases between. CDR3 length equals 16 residues. Per germline, CDR1 MNHNS and CDR2 SASEGT. The CDR3 loop is CASSESSYSSGNTIYF. CDR3 in DNA: TGTGCCAGCAGTGAATCGAGCTACTCCTCTGGAAACACCATATATTTT.